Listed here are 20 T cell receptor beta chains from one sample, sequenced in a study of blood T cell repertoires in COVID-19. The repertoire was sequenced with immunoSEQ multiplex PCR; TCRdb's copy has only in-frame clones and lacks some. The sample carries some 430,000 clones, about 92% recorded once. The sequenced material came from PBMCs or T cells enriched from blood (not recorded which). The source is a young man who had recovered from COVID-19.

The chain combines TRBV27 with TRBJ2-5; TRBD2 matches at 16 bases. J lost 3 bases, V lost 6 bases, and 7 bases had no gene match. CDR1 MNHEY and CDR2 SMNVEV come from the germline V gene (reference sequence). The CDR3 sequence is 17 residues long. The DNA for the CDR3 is TGTGCCAGCAGGGGACTAGCGGGAGGGATCGCAGAAGAGACCCAGTACTTC. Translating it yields CASRGLAGGIAEETQYF.

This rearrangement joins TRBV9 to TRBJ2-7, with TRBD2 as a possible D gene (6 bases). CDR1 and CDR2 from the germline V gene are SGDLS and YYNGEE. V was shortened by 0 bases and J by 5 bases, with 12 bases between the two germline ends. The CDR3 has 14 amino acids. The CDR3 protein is CASSVDQGLHEQYF. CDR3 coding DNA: TGTGCCAGCAGCGTAGATCAGGGACTCCACGAGCAGTACTTC.

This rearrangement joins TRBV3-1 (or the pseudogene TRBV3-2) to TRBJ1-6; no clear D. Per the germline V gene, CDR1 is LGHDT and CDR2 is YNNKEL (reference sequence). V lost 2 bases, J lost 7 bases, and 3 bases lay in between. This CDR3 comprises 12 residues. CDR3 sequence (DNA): TGTGCCAGCAGCCAACCGAATTCACCCCTCCACTTT. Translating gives CASSQPNSPLHF.

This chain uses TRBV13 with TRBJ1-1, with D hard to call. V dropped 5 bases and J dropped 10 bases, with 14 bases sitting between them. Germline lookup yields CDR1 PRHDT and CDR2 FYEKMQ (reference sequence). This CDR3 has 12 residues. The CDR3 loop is CASSPSGRAAFF. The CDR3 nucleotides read TGTGCCAGCAGCCCGTCGGGGAGGGCAGCTTTCTTT.

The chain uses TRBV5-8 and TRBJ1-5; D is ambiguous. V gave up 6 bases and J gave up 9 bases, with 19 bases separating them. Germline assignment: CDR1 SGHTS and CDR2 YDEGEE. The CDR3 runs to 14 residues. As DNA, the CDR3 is TGTGCCAGCACCCCGTTTTCGGGAGAACGGCCCCAGCATTTT. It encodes CASTPFSGERPQHF.

CDR3 sequence reads: CASSQRGNQPQHF. DNA of the CDR3: TGCGCCAGCAGCCAACGGGGGAATCAGCCCCAGCATTTT. The V call is TRBV4-1, the J call TRBJ1-5; maybe TRBD1 (5 bases). The germline V gene has CDR1 MGHRA and CDR2 YSYEKL. The CDR3 runs 13 residues. The V end lost 2 bases, the J end lost 4 bases, and 6 bases lay between the germline ends.

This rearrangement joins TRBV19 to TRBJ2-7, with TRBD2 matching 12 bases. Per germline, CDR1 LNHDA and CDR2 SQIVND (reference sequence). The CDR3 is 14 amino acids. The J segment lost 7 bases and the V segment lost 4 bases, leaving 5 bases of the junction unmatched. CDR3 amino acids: CASSRLAGVGEQYF. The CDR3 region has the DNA TGTGCCAGTAGTAGACTAGCGGGAGTGGGAGAGCAGTACTTC.

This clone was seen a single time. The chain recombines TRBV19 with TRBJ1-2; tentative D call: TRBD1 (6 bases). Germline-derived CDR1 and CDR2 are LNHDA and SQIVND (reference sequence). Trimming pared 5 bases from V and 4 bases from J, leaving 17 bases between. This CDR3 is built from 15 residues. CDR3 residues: CASSLRGGDGYGYTF. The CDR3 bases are TGTGCCAGTAGTTTAAGGGGGGGCGATGGCTATGGCTACACCTTC.

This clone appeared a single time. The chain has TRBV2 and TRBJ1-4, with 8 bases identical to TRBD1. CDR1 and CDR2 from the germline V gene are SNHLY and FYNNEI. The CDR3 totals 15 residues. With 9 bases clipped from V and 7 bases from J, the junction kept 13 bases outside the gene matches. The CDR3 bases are TGTGCCAGTGGGGCAGGGGGCGCGTGGGGTGAAAAACTGTTTTTT. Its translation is CASGAGGAWGEKLFF.

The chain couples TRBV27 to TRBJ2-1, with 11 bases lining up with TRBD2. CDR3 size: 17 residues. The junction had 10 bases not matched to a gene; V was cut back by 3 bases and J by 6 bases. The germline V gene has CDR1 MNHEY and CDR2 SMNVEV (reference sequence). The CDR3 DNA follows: TGTGCCAGCAGTTTCCTTCTCACTAGCGGGAGAGGCAATGAGCAGTTCTTC. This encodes CASSFLLTSGRGNEQFF.

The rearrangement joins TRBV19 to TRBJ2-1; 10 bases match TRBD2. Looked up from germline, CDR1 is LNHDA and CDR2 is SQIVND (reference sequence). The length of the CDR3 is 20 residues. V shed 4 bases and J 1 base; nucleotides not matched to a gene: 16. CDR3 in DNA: TGTGCCAGTAGTACCCCCGGGCTAGCGGGAGATCGGAGATCCTACAATGAGCAGTTCTTC. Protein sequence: CASSTPGLAGDRRSYNEQFF.

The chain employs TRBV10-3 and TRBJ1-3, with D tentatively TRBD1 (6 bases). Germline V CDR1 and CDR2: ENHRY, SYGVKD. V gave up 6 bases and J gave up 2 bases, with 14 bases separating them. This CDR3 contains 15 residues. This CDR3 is CAISADGTPGNTIYF. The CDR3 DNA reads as TGTGCCATCAGCGCTGACGGGACACCTGGAAACACCATATATTTT.

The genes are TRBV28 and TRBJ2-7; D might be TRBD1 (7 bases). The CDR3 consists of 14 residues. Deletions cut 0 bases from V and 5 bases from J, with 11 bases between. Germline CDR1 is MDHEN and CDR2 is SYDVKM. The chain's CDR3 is CASSLWGRGDEQYF. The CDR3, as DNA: TGTGCCAGCAGTTTATGGGGCAGGGGGGACGAGCAGTACTTC.

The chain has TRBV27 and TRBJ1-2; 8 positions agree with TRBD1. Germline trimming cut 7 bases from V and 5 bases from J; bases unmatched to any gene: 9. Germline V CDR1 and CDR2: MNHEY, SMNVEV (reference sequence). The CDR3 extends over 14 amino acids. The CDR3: CASTQTGGKYGYTF. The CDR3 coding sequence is TGTGCCAGCACCCAAACAGGGGGGAAATATGGCTACACCTTC.

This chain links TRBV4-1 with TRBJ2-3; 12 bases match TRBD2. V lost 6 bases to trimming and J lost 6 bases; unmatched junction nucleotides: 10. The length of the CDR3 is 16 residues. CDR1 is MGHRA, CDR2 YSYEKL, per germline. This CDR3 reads CASRPDLAGGRDTQYF. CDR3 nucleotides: TGCGCCAGCAGACCCGATCTAGCGGGAGGGCGGGATACGCAGTATTTT.

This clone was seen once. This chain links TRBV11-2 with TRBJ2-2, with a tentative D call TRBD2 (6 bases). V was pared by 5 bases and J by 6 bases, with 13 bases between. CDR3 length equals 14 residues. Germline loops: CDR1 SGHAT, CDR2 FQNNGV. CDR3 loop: CASSPWERAGELFF. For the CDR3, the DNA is TGTGCCAGCAGCCCCTGGGAGCGGGCCGGGGAGCTGTTTTTT.

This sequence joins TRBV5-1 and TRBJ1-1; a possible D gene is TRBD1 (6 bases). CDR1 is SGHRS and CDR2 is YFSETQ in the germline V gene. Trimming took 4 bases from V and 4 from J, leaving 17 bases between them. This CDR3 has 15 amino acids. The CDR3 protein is CASSRNREGGTEAFF. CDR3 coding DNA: TGCGCCAGCAGCAGGAACAGGGAAGGCGGCACTGAAGCTTTCTTT.

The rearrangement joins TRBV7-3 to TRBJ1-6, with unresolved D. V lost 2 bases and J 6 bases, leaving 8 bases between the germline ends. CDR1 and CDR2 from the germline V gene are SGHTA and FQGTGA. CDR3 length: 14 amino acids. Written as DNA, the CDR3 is TGTGCCAGCAGCTTACGGGGTCCTAATTCACCCCTCCACTTT. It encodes CASSLRGPNSPLHF.

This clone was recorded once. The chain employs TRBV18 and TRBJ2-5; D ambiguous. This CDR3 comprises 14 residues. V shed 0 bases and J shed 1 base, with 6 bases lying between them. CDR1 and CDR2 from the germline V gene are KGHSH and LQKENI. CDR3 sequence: CASSPPLSQETQYF. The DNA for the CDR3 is TGTGCCAGCTCACCACCCTTATCCCAAGAGACCCAGTACTTC.

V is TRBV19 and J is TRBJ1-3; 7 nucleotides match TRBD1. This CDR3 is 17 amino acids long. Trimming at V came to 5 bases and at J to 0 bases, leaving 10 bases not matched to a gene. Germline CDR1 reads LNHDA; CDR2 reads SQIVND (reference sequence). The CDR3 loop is CASSPGGQRFSGNTIYF. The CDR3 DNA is TGTGCCAGTAGTCCAGGGGGACAGCGGTTCTCTGGAAACACCATATATTTT.